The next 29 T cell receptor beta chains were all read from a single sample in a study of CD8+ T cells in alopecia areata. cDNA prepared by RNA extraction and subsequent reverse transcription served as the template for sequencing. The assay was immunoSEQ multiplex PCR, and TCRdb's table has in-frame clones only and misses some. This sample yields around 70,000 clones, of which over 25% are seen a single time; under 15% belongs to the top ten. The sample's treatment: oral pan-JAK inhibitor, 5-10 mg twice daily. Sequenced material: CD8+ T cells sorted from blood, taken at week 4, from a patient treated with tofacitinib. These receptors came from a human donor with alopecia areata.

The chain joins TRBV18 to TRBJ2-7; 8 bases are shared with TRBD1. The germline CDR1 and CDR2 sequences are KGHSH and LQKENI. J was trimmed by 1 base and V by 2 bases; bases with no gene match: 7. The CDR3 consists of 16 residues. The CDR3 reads CASSPTWGQESYEQYF. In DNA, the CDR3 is TGTGCCAGCTCACCAACATGGGGACAGGAGTCCTACGAGCAGTACTTC.

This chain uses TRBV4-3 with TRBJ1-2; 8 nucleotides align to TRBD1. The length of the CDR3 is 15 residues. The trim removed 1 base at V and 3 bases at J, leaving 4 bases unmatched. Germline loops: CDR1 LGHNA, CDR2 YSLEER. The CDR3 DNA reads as TGCGCCAGCAGCCAAGGGCCAGGGGGCGACTATGGCTACACCTTC. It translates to CASSQGPGGDYGYTF.

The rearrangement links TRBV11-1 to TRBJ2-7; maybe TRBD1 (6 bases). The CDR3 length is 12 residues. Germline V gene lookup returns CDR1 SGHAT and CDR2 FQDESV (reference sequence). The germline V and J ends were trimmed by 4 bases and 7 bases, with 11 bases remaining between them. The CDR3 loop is CASSSGTREQYF. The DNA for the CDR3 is TGTGCCAGCAGCTCAGGGACAAGGGAGCAGTACTTC.

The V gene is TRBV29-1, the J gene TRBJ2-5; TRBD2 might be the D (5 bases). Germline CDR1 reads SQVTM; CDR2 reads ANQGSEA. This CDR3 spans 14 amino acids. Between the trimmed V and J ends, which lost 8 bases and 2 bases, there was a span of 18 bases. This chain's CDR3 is CSPSGGPGQETQYF. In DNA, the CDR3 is TGCAGCCCATCGGGCGGGCCGGGGCAAGAGACCCAGTACTTC.

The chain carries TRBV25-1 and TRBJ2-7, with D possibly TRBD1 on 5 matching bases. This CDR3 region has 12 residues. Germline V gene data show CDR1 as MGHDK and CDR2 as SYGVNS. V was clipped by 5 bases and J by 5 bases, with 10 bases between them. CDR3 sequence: CASSTLRDEQYF. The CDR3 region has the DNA TGTGCCAGCAGTACCCTCAGGGACGAGCAGTACTTC.

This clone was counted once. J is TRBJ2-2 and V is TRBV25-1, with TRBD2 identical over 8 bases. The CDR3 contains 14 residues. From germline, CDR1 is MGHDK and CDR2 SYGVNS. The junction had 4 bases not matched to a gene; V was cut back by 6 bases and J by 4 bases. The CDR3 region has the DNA TGTGCCAGCAGCCCCGGGAGGGCCACCGGGGAGCTGTTTTTT. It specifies CASSPGRATGELFF.

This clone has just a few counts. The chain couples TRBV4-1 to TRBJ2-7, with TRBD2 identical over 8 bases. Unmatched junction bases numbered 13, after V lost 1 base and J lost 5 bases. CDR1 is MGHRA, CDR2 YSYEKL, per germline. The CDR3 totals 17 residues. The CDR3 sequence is CASSQAPAGVVNNEQYF. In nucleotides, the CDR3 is TGCGCCAGCAGCCAAGCTCCAGCGGGAGTAGTAAATAACGAGCAGTACTTC.

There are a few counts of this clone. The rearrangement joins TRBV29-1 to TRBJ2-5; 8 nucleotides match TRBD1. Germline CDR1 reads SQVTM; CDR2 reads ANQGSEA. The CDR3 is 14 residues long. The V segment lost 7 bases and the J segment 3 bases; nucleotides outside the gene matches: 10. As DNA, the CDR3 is TGCAGCGCTCAGACAGGGGTCGCGGAAGAGACCCAGTACTTC. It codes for CSAQTGVAEETQYF.

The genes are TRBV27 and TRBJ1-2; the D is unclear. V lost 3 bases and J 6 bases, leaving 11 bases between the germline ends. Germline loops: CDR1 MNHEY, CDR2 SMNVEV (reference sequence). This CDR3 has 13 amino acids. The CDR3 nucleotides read TGTGCCAGCAGTTTTTTAGGGTCCCATGGCTACACCTTC. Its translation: CASSFLGSHGYTF.

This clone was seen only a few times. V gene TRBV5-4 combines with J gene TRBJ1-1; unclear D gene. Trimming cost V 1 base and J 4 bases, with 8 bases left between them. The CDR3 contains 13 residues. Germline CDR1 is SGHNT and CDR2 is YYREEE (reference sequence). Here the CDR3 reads CASSLWGGTEAFF. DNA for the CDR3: TGTGCCAGCAGCTTGTGGGGAGGCACTGAAGCTTTCTTT. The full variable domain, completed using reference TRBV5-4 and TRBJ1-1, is ETGVTQSPTHLIKTRGQQVTLRCSSQSGHNTVSWYQQALGQGPQFIFQYYREEENGRGNFPPRFSGLQFPNYSSELNVNALELDDSALYLCASSLWGGTEAFFGQGTRLTVV.

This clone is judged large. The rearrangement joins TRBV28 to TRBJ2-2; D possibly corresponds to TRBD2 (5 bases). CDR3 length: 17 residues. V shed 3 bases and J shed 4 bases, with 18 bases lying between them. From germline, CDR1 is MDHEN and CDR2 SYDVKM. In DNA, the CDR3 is TGTGCCAGCAGTTTCTGGGGTCCCAGCGAGGGCACCGGGGAGCTGTTTTTT. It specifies CASSFWGPSEGTGELFF.

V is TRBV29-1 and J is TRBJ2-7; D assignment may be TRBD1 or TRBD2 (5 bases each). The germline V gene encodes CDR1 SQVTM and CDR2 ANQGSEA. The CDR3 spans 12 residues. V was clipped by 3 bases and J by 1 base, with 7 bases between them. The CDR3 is CSVEGRSYEQYF. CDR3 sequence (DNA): TGCAGCGTTGAGGGACGGTCCTACGAGCAGTACTTC.

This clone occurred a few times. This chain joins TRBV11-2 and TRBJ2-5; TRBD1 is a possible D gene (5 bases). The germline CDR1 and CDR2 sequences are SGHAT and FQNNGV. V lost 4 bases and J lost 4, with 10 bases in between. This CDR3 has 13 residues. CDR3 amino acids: CASSSSRVETQYF. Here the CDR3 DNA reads TGTGCCAGCAGCTCCTCCAGGGTAGAGACCCAGTACTTC.

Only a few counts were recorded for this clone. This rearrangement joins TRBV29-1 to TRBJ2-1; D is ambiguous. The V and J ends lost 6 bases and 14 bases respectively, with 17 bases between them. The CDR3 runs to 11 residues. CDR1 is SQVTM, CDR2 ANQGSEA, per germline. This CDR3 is CSVDLGPGKFF. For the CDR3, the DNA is TGCAGCGTCGACCTAGGCCCTGGGAAGTTCTTC.

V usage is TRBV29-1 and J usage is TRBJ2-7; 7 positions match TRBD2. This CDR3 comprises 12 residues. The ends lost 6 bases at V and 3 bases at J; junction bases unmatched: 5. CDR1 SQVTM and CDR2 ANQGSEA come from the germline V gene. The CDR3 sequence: CSVRPGGYEQYF. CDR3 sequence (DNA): TGCAGCGTCCGACCGGGGGGCTACGAGCAGTACTTC.

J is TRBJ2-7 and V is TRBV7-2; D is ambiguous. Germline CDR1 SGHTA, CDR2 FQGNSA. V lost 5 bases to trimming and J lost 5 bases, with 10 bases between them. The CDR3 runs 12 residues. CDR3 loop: CASSPRHHEQYF. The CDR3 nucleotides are TGTGCCAGCAGCCCGAGACACCACGAGCAGTACTTC.

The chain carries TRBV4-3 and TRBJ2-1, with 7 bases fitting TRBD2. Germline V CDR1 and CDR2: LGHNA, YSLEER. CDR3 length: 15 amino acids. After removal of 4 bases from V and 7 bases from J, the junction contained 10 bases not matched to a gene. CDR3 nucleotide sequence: TGCGCCAGCAGCCCCGGGAGGCTAGCGTATAATGAGCAGTTCTTC. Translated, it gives CASSPGRLAYNEQFF.

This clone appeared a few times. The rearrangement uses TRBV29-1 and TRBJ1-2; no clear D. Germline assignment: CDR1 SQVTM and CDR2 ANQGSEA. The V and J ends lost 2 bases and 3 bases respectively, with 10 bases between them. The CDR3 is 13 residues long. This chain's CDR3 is CSVETDSYYGYTF. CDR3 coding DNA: TGCAGCGTTGAAACCGACTCCTACTATGGCTACACCTTC.

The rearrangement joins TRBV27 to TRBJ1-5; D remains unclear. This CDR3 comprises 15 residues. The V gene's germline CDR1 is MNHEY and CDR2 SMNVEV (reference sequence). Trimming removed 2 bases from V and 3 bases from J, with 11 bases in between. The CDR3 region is CASSLSRHHNQPQHF. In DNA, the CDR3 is TGTGCCAGCAGTTTAAGCAGGCACCACAATCAGCCCCAGCATTTT.

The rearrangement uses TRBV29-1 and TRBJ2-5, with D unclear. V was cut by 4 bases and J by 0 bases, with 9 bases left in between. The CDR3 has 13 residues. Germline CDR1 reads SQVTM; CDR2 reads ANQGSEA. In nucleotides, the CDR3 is TGCAGCGTTGCGGGCAGATACCAAGAGACCCAGTACTTC. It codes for CSVAGRYQETQYF.

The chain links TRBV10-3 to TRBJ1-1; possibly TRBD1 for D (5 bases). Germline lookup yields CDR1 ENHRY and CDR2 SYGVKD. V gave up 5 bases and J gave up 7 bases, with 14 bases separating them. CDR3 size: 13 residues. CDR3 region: CAISPEGRDEAFF. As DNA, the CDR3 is TGTGCCATCAGTCCGGAGGGGCGGGATGAAGCTTTCTTT.

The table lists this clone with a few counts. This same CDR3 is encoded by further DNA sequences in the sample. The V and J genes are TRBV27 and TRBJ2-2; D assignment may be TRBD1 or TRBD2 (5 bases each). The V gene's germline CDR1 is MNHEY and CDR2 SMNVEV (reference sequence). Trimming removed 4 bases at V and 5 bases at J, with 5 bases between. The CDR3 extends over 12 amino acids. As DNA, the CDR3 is TGTGCCAGCAGTTGGGGGACCGGGGAGCTGTTTTTT. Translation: CASSWGTGELFF.

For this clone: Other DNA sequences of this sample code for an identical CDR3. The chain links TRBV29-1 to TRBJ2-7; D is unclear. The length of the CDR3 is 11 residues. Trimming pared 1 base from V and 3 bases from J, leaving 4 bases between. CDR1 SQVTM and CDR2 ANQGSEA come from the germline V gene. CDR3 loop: CSVEAGYEQYF. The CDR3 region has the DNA TGCAGCGTTGAAGCCGGCTACGAGCAGTACTTC.

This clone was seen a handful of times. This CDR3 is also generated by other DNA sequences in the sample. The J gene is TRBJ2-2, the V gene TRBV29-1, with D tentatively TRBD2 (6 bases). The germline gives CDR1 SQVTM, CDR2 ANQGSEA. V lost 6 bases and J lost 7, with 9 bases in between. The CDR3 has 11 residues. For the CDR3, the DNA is TGCAGCGTGAGACTAGGCGGGGAGCTGTTTTTT. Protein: CSVRLGGELFF.

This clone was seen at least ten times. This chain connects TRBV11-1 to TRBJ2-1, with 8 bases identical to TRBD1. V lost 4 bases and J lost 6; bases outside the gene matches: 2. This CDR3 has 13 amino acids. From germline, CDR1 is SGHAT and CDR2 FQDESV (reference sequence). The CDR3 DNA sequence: TGTGCCAGCAGCTGGACAGGGACCAATGAGCAGTTCTTC. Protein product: CASSWTGTNEQFF.

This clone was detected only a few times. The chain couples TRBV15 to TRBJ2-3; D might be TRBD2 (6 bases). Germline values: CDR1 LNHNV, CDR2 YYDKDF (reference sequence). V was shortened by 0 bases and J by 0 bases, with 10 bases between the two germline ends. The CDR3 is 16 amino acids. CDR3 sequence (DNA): TGTGCCACCAGCAGAGAATCTAGCGACAGCACAGATACGCAGTATTTT. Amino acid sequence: CATSRESSDSTDTQYF. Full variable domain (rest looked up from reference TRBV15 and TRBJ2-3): DAMVIQNPRYQVTQFGKPVTLSCSQTLNHNVMYWYQQKSSQAPKLLFHYYDKDFNNEADTPDNFQSRRPNTSFCFLDIRSPGLGDTAMYLCATSRESSDSTDTQYFGPGTRLTVL.

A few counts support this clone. The CDR3 sequence is CASSEELAGTSSYEQYF. In DNA form, the CDR3 reads TGTGCCAGCAGTGAAGAATTAGCGGGGACTAGCTCCTACGAGCAGTACTTC. The chain couples TRBV2 to TRBJ2-7; 8 bases align to TRBD2. This CDR3 is built from 17 residues. The V segment lost 1 base and the J segment 0 bases; nucleotides outside the gene matches: 8. Per the germline V gene, CDR1 is SNHLY and CDR2 is FYNNEI.

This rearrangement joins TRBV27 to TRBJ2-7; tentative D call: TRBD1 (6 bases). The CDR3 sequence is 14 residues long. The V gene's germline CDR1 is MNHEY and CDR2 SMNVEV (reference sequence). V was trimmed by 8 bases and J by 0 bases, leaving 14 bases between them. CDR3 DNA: TGTGCCAGCCGTAAGGGGGATCTCTCCTACGAGCAGTACTTC. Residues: CASRKGDLSYEQYF.

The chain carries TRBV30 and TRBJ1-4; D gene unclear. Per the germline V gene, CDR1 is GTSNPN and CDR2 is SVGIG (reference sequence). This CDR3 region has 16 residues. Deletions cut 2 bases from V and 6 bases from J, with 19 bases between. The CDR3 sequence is CAWSNSGGEGHEKLFF. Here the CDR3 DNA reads TGTGCCTGGAGTAACTCCGGCGGGGAGGGTCATGAAAAACTGTTTTTT.